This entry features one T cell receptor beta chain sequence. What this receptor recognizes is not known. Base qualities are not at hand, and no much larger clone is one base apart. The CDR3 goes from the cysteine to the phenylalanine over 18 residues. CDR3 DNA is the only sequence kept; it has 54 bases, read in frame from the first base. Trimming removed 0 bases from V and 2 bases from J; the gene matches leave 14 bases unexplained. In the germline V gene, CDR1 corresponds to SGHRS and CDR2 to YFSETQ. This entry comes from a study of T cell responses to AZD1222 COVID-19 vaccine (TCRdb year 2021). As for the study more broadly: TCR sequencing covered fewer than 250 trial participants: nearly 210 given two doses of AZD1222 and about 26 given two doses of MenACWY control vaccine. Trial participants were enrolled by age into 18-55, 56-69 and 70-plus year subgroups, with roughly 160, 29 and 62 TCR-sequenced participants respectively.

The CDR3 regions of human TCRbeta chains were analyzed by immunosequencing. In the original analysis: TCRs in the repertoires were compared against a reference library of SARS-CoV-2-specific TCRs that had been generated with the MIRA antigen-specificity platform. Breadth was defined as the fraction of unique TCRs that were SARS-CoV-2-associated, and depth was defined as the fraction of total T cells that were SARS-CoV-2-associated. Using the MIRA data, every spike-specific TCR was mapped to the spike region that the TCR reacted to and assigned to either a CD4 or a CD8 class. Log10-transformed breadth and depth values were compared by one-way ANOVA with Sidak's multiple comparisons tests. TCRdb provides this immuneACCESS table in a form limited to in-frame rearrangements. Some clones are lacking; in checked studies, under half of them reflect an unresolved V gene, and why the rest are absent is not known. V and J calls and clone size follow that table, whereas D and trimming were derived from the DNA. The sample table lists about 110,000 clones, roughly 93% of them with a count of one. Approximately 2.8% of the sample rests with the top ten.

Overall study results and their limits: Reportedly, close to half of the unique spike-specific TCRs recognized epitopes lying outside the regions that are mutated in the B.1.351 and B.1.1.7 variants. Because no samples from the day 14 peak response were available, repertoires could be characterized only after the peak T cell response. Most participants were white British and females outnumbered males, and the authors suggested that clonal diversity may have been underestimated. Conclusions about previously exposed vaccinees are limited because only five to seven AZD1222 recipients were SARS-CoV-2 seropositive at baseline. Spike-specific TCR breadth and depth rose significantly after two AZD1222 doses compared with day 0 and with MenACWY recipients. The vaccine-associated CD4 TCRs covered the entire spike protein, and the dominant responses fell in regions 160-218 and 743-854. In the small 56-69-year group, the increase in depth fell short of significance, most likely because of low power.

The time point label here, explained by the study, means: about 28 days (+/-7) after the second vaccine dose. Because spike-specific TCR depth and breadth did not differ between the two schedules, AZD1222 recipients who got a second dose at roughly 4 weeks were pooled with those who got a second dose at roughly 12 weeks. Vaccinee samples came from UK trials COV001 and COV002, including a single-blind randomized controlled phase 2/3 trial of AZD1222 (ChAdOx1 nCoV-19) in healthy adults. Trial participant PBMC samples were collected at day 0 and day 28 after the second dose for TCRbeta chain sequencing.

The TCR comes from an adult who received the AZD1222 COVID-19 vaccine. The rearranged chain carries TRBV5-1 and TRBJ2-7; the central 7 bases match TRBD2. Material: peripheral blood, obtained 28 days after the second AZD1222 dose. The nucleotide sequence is TGCGCCAGCAGCTTGGGCCTCCCATCGGCGGGAGTTACCTACGAGCAGTACTTC. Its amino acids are CASSLGLPSAGVTYEQYF.